The 24 T cell receptor beta chains given below trace back to one sample, sequenced in a study of T cell responses to AZD1222 COVID-19 vaccine. The table came from immunoSEQ multiplex PCR; TCRdb's copy has only in-frame clones and leaves some out. The sample holds approximately 210,000 clones, roughly 92% seen once. The material sequenced was peripheral blood, taken 28 days after the second AZD1222 dose. The receptors derive from an adult who received the AZD1222 COVID-19 vaccine.

The rearrangement joins TRBV11-1 to TRBJ2-1, with TRBD1 as a possible D gene (6 bases). The CDR3 runs 14 residues. Germline CDR1 and CDR2: SGHAT and FQDESV (reference sequence). Trimming pared 10 bases from V and 0 bases from J, leaving 13 bases between. CDR3 amino acids: CATARGGSYNEQFF. The CDR3 DNA reads as TGTGCCACCGCCCGAGGGGGCTCCTACAATGAGCAGTTCTTC.

V gene TRBV7-3 combines with J gene TRBJ2-6; 12 bases are shared with TRBD2. Germline assignment: CDR1 SGHTA and CDR2 FQGTGA. Trimming at V came to 6 bases and at J to 2 bases, leaving 17 bases not matched to a gene. CDR3 length: 21 amino acids. The CDR3 is CASSPTRLAGAAPTGANVLTF. For the CDR3, the DNA is TGTGCCAGCAGTCCAACAAGACTAGCGGGAGCCGCGCCCACTGGGGCCAACGTCCTGACTTTC.

This chain connects TRBV18 to TRBJ2-5; 8 bases line up with TRBD2. Looked up from germline, CDR1 is KGHSH and CDR2 is LQKENI. V lost 6 bases, J lost 5 bases, and 5 bases stayed unmatched. The CDR3 is 13 amino acids. The CDR3 DNA reads as TGTGCCAGCTCCCGGGAGGGCCGGGAGACCCAGTACTTC. Amino acid sequence: CASSREGRETQYF.

This chain links TRBV9 with TRBJ2-3, with 9 bases that match TRBD2. The CDR3 runs 16 residues. Germline assignment: CDR1 SGDLS and CDR2 YYNGEE. V lost 3 bases to trimming and J lost 5 bases; unmatched junction nucleotides: 10. CDR3 in amino acids: CASSGSGTSLVDTQYF. DNA of the CDR3: TGTGCCAGCAGCGGCTCCGGGACTAGCTTGGTAGATACGCAGTATTTT.

The J gene is TRBJ1-6, the V gene TRBV28; D not certain. Germline loops: CDR1 MDHEN, CDR2 SYDVKM. The CDR3 runs 17 residues. The V end was cut by 6 bases, the J end by 6 bases, with 21 bases between. CDR3 protein: CASSRKVVLFPNSPLHF. In DNA form, the CDR3 reads TGTGCCAGCAGCCGCAAGGTGGTACTCTTCCCTAATTCACCCCTCCACTTT.

This chain links TRBV29-1 with TRBJ1-1, with D hard to call. CDR3 size: 12 residues. Trimming left V 6 bases short and J 7 bases short, with 15 bases between. CDR1 is SQVTM, CDR2 ANQGSEA, per germline. The CDR3 is CSVSATSGEAFF. DNA of the CDR3: TGCAGCGTCAGCGCGACTTCGGGTGAAGCTTTCTTT.

J is TRBJ1-4 and V is TRBV14; weak D call: TRBD1 (6 bases). Germline V gene sequence: CDR1 SGHDN, CDR2 FVKESK. This CDR3 contains 15 residues. V was clipped by 4 bases and J by 4 bases, with 13 bases between them. The CDR3 sequence: CASSRPGHLNEKLFF. In DNA, the CDR3 is TGTGCCAGCAGCCGACCGGGACACCTTAATGAAAAACTGTTTTTT. Using reference TRBV14 and TRBJ1-4 for the parts outside the CDR3, the full variable domain is EAGVTQFPSHSVIEKGQTVTLRCDPISGHDNLYWYRRVMGKEIKFLLHFVKESKQDESGMPNNRFLAERTGGTYSTLKVQPAELEDSGVYFCASSRPGHLNEKLFFGSGTQLSVL.

V gene TRBV10-3 combines with J gene TRBJ1-1; D unclear. The germline V and J ends were trimmed by 8 bases and 3 bases, with 13 bases remaining between them. CDR1 and CDR2 (germline): ENHRY, SYGVKD. The CDR3 length is 13 residues. The CDR3: CAIEKGKDTEAFF. CDR3 nucleotide sequence: TGTGCCATCGAAAAGGGAAAGGACACTGAAGCTTTCTTT.

The chain combines TRBV9 with TRBJ2-7, with TRBD1 matching over 8 bases. In germline, CDR1 is SGDLS, CDR2 YYNGEE. There are 14 residues in the CDR3. Trimming at V came to 3 bases and at J to 5 bases, leaving 7 bases not matched to a gene. The CDR3 region is CASSARQGSHEQYF. The CDR3 DNA is TGTGCCAGCAGCGCAAGACAGGGGAGTCACGAGCAGTACTTC.

The rearrangement uses TRBV27 and TRBJ2-5, with TRBD2 identical over 7 bases. This CDR3 region has 13 residues. CDR1 MNHEY and CDR2 SMNVEV come from the germline V gene (reference sequence). The ends lost 6 bases at V and 7 bases at J; junction bases unmatched: 8. This CDR3 reads CASSPGGSGTQYF. The CDR3, as DNA: TGTGCCAGCAGCCCGGGGGGATCGGGGACCCAGTACTTC.

V usage is TRBV7-3 and J usage is TRBJ2-1; the D call may be TRBD1 or TRBD2 (5 bases each). This CDR3 has 15 amino acids. The V and J ends lost 4 bases and 9 bases respectively, with 19 bases between them. Germline V gene data show CDR1 as SGHTA and CDR2 as FQGTGA. CDR3: CASSSGRGVGREQFF. The CDR3, as DNA: TGTGCCAGCAGCTCGGGGAGAGGGGTGGGGCGTGAGCAGTTCTTC.

V gene TRBV29-1 combines with J gene TRBJ2-3; 13 bases align to TRBD2. V was clipped by 6 bases and J by 0 bases; unmatched bases: 6. The germline CDR1 and CDR2 sequences are SQVTM and ANQGSEA. The CDR3 consists of 16 residues. The CDR3 nucleotides are TGCAGCGTAGGACTAGCGGGAGAGGGGAGCACAGATACGCAGTATTTT. Translating it yields CSVGLAGEGSTDTQYF.

The CDR3 DNA sequence: TGTGCCAGCAGCCCGGGCGGGACAGGGGCCTACGAGCAGTACTTC. This gives the protein CASSPGGTGAYEQYF. The rearrangement links TRBV3-1 (or the pseudogene TRBV3-2) to TRBJ2-7; 10 bases are shared with TRBD1. Trimming took 4 bases from V and 2 from J; bases not matched to a gene: 5. The germline V gene has CDR1 LGHDT and CDR2 YNNKEL (reference sequence). This CDR3 spans 15 amino acids.

This rearrangement joins TRBV11-1 to TRBJ1-1, with 8 bases identical to TRBD1. The V segment lost 5 bases and the J segment 12 bases; nucleotides outside the gene matches: 5. CDR1 SGHAT and CDR2 FQDESV come from the germline V gene (reference sequence). CDR3 size: 11 residues. CDR3 region: CASSKTGVTFF. The CDR3 DNA is TGTGCCAGCAGCAAGACAGGGGTTACTTTCTTT.

V gene TRBV19 combines with J gene TRBJ1-5, with TRBD1 identical over 8 bases. Trimming removed 5 bases from V and 8 bases from J; junction bases left unmatched: 8. The germline CDR1 and CDR2 sequences are LNHDA and SQIVND (reference sequence). CDR3 length: 14 residues. The CDR3 region is CASSQTGASKPQHF. The CDR3 coding sequence is TGTGCCAGTAGTCAGACAGGGGCCAGTAAGCCCCAGCATTTT.

The chain combines TRBV18 with TRBJ1-2, with 9 bases identical to TRBD1. CDR1 KGHSH and CDR2 LQKENI come from the germline V gene. V was clipped by 6 bases and J by 3 bases; unmatched bases: 2. The CDR3 spans 13 residues. As DNA, the CDR3 is TGTGCCAGCTCTAGGACAGGGGACTATGGCTACACCTTC. It encodes CASSRTGDYGYTF.

The chain combines TRBV24-1 with TRBJ2-1; no reliable D call. Germline V CDR1 and CDR2: KGHDR, SFDVKD. The V gene lost 6 bases and the J gene lost 4 bases, with 9 bases spanning the gap. CDR3 length equals 13 residues. The CDR3 is CATSLPRYNEQFF. As DNA, the CDR3 is TGTGCCACCAGTCTCCCCCGGTACAATGAGCAGTTCTTC.

The V and J genes are TRBV24-1 and TRBJ1-1, with a possible D match to TRBD1 (5 bases). There are 12 residues in the CDR3. Trimming cost V 6 bases and J 7 bases, with 11 bases left between them. Per germline, CDR1 KGHDR and CDR2 SFDVKD. The CDR3 here is CATSLGRGEAFF. The CDR3 nucleotides are TGTGCCACCAGTTTGGGAAGGGGTGAAGCTTTCTTT.

The rearrangement links TRBV29-1 to TRBJ1-4; a weak D match, TRBD1 (5 bases). The CDR3 spans 12 residues. Germline V CDR1 and CDR2: SQVTM, ANQGSEA. Trimming took 7 bases from V and 5 from J, leaving 11 bases between them. CDR3 DNA: TGCAGCGGGAGGGACTCGAATGAAAAACTGTTTTTT. As protein: CSGRDSNEKLFF. The full variable domain, its missing parts supplied by reference TRBV29-1 and TRBJ1-4, is SAVISQKPSRDICQRGTSLTIQCQVDSQVTMMFWYRQQPGQSLTLIATANQGSEATYESGFVIDKFPISRPNLTFSTLTVSNMSPEDSSIYLCSGRDSNEKLFFGSGTQLSVL.

In its sample, this clone was seen once. In DNA, the CDR3 is TGTGCCAGCAGCCAAGGGGCGGATCAGAACACTGAAGCTTTCTTT. Its translation is CASSQGADQNTEAFF. The chain uses TRBV3-1 (or the pseudogene TRBV3-2) and TRBJ1-1; D is unclear. The CDR3 loop spans 15 amino acids. Germline V gene lookup returns CDR1 LGHDT and CDR2 YNNKEL (reference sequence). Deletions cut 1 base from V and 1 base from J, with 10 bases between.

This clone appeared once. Other DNA sequences of this sample code for an identical CDR3. The chain carries TRBV3-1 (or the pseudogene TRBV3-2) and TRBJ2-2, with D hard to call. The V end lost 1 base, the J end lost 6 bases, and 3 bases lay between the germline ends. Germline V gene sequence: CDR1 LGHDT, CDR2 YNNKEL (reference sequence). CDR3 length: 12 amino acids. Here the CDR3 DNA reads TGTGCCAGCAGCCAAGGGCCCGGGGAGCTGTTTTTT. It is translated as CASSQGPGELFF.

V gene TRBV6-5 combines with J gene TRBJ2-7; possibly TRBD1 for D (8 bases). Germline V gives CDR1 MNHEY, CDR2 SVGAGI. The CDR3 is 13 amino acids. The V end lost 10 bases, the J end lost 7 bases, and 20 bases lay between the germline ends. In nucleotides, the CDR3 is TGTGCCACCAGGGGGCAGGGACTACGGGAGCAGTACTTC. It specifies CATRGQGLREQYF.

This sequence joins TRBV6-5 and TRBJ1-2, with a tentative D call TRBD1 (5 bases). CDR1 and CDR2 (germline): MNHEY, SVGAGI. Between the trimmed V and J ends, which lost 5 bases and 5 bases, there was a span of 12 bases. The CDR3 is 13 residues long. CDR3 amino acids: CASSTGTEYGYTF. The CDR3, as DNA: TGTGCCAGCAGTACCGGGACGGAGTATGGCTACACCTTC.

J is TRBJ2-3 and V is TRBV10-3; no definite D call. Germline values: CDR1 ENHRY, CDR2 SYGVKD. This CDR3 has 17 residues. Trimming shortened V by 5 bases and J by 0 bases, and 18 bases separated the two germline ends. The CDR3 reads CAISSGGGASSTDTQYF. CDR3 DNA sequence: TGTGCCATCAGTTCTGGCGGCGGCGCCTCTAGCACAGATACGCAGTATTTT.